Listed below are T cell receptor beta chains from one sample, sequenced in a study of blood T cell repertoires in COVID-19. TCRdb's copy holds only in-frame clones and misses some; the assay was immunoSEQ multiplex PCR. This sample has roughly 20,000 clones, with around 89% found just once. Sequencing was carried out using peripheral blood. These receptors all come from a man between 65 and 85 years old with active COVID-19. Each CDR3 is given with its conserved first and last residue. D genes are given only for firm matches. A clone size is listed for some rows: how often the clone was seen (once, few, many), or a class if it is expanded.

>NA|TRBV24-1|TRBJ2-2|TRBD2
CATSAIPGAASGSDTGELFF
TGTGCCACCAGTGCTATTCCCGGGGCGGCTAGCGGGAGTGACACCGGGGAGCTGTTTTTT
>NA|TRBV7-2|TRBJ2-7|NA
CASTRGDRYEQYF
TGTGCCAGCACAAGGGGGGACAGATACGAGCAGTACTTC
>NA|TRBV6-6|TRBJ2-7|TRBD2
CASRGTSGAPRF
TGTGCCAGCAGGGGGACTAGCGGTGCTCCTCGCTTC
>NA|TRBV20-1|TRBJ2-5|NA
CSASRPQGKGETQYF
TGCAGTGCTAGTAGACCACAGGGAAAGGGGGAGACCCAGTACTTC
>NA|TRBV10-3|TRBJ1-4|NA
CAISESDGLSATNEKLFF
TGTGCCATCAGTGAGTCCGACGGACTATCTGCAACTAATGAAAAACTGTTTTTT
>NA|TRBV6-4|TRBJ2-1|NA
CASSVLAGTDEQFF
TGTGCCAGCAGTGTCTTGGCGGGTACAGATGAGCAGTTCTTC
>NA|TRBV30|TRBJ2-3|TRBD2
CAWSPGLAGAPTYF
TGTGCCTGGAGCCCAGGACTAGCGGGGGCCCCCACGTATTTT
>NA|TRBV2|TRBJ1-2|TRBD1
CASRPQGAVYGYTF
TGTGCCAGCAGACCCCAGGGGGCTGTTTATGGCTACACCTTC
>once|TRBV5-1|TRBJ1-5|NA
CASSPGEGGNQPQHF
TGCGCCAGCAGCCCGGGGGAGGGGGGTAATCAGCCCCAGCATTTT
>NA|TRBV5-4|TRBJ1-1|TRBD1
CASSWDRENTEAFF
TGTGCCAGCAGTTGGGACAGGGAGAACACTGAAGCTTTCTTT
>NA|TRBV27|TRBJ2-2|NA
CASSLYPGGTGELFF
TGTGCCAGCAGTTTATACCCCGGGGGCACCGGGGAGCTGTTTTTT
>NA|TRBV2|TRBJ1-1|TRBD1
CASSAEDRVTEAFF
TGTGCCAGCAGTGCCGAAGACAGGGTCACTGAAGCTTTCTTT
>NA|TRBV7-8|TRBJ2-2|TRBD1
CASSYRRQGATGELFF
TGTGCCAGCAGCTATCGGCGACAGGGGGCAACCGGGGAGCTGTTTTTT
>once|TRBV5-1|TRBJ1-4|NA
CASSLGLANEKLFF
TGCGCCAGCAGCTTGGGTCTAGCTAATGAAAAACTGTTTTTT
>few|TRBV2|TRBJ2-7|NA
CASLEGSYEQYF
TGTGCCAGCCTGGAGGGTTCCTACGAGCAGTACTTC
>NA|TRBV12-3/TRBV12-4|TRBJ2-5|NA
CASSNRLGETQYF
TGTGCCAGCAGTAACCGACTCGGAGAGACCCAGTACTTC
>NA|TRBV29-1|TRBJ2-7|NA
CSVEGWREPYEQYF
TGCAGCGTTGAAGGGTGGAGGGAACCCTACGAGCAGTACTTC
>NA|TRBV11-2|TRBJ1-2|NA
CASSLEAGRNYGYTF
TGTGCCAGCAGCTTAGAGGCGGGGAGGAACTATGGCTACACCTTC
>NA|TRBV5-1|TRBJ1-4|NA
CASSKQGRNEKLFF
TGCGCCAGCAGCAAACAGGGTAGGAATGAAAAACTGTTTTTT
>NA|TRBV5-5|TRBJ1-1|TRBD1
CASSFQGVGTEAFF
TGTGCCAGCAGCTTCCAGGGGGTTGGCACTGAAGCTTTCTTT
>NA|TRBV6-4|TRBJ2-1|TRBD2
CASSTAQRELNEQFF
TGTGCCAGCAGTACAGCACAGCGGGAGTTAAATGAGCAGTTCTTC
>NA|TRBV2|TRBJ1-3|TRBD1
CASSAQTGSTIYF
TGTGCCAGCAGTGCCCAGACAGGGAGCACCATATATTTT
>NA|TRBV9|TRBJ1-6|NA
CASSSQQITEGYNSPLHF
TGTGCCAGCAGCTCCCAGCAGATCACGGAGGGATATAATTCACCCCTCCACTTT
>once|TRBV5-1|TRBJ2-5|TRBD2
CASRVVSGRQETQYF
TGCGCCAGCAGAGTCGTTAGCGGGAGACAGGAGACCCAGTACTTC
>NA|TRBV10-3|TRBJ2-1|TRBD2
CAISESLAGGNEQFF
TGTGCCATCAGTGAGTCGCTAGCGGGAGGTAATGAGCAGTTCTTC
>few|TRBV18|TRBJ1-3|NA
CASSPKPSANTIYF
TGTGCCAGCTCACCAAAGCCAAGCGCGAACACCATATATTTT
>NA|TRBV7-2|TRBJ1-1|NA
CASSLLIAEAFF
TGTGCCAGCAGCTTACTGATAGCTGAAGCTTTCTTT
>NA|TRBV5-1|TRBJ1-1|NA
CASSSGQTTLNTEAFF
TGCGCCAGCAGCTCCGGACAGACGACACTTAACACTGAAGCTTTCTTT
>NA|TRBV19|TRBJ1-1|TRBD1
CASSLQGGNTEAFF
TGTGCCAGTAGTCTTCAGGGGGGAAACACTGAAGCTTTCTTT
>NA|TRBV7-9|TRBJ1-3|TRBD1
CASSFSGQGGYTIYF
TGTGCCAGCAGCTTCTCCGGACAGGGGGGTTACACCATATATTTT
>NA|TRBV19|TRBJ2-3|TRBD2
CASKRGSSTDTQYF
TGTGCCAGCAAGCGGGGTTCTAGCACAGATACGCAGTATTTT
>NA|TRBV25-1|TRBJ1-1|NA
CATAPRGGIEAFF
TGTGCCACCGCCCCCCGGGGGGGGATTGAAGCTTTCTTT
>NA|TRBV5-6|TRBJ2-3|NA
CASSLTQGTDTQYF
TGTGCCAGCAGTTTGACGCAGGGCACAGATACGCAGTATTTT
>NA|TRBV2|TRBJ1-1|NA
CASRRLSRDTNTEAFF
TGTGCCAGCAGGAGACTGAGCCGGGACACGAACACTGAAGCTTTCTTT
>NA|TRBV5-1|TRBJ2-4|TRBD2
CASSYYLGGRGQDIQYF
TGCGCCAGCAGCTATTACCTTGGAGGGAGGGGTCAGGACATTCAGTACTTC
>NA|TRBV4-1|TRBJ1-4|TRBD1
CASSQDRGQGNEKLFF
TGCGCCAGCAGCCAAGACAGGGGGCAAGGTAATGAAAAACTGTTTTTT
>NA|TRBV19|TRBJ2-7|NA
CASSTDVGLYEQYF
TGTGCCAGTAGTACGGACGTAGGACTATACGAGCAGTACTTC
>NA|TRBV6-5|TRBJ1-2|NA
CASSQGGFGVYGYTF
TGTGCCAGCAGCCAAGGGGGTTTTGGGGTCTATGGCTACACCTTC
>NA|TRBV7-8|TRBJ2-5|TRBD2
CASSFYGLAAREVGQETQYF
TGTGCCAGCAGCTTTTACGGACTAGCGGCCAGAGAGGTGGGGCAAGAGACCCAGTACTTC
>NA|TRBV7-8|TRBJ2-3|TRBD2
CASSIVAGGGTDTQYF
TGTGCCAGCAGCATTGTAGCGGGAGGCGGCACAGATACGCAGTATTTT
>NA|TRBV5-1|TRBJ2-2|TRBD1
CASSWGTGADGELFF
TGCGCCAGCAGCTGGGGGACAGGGGCCGACGGGGAGCTGTTTTTT
>once|TRBV12-3/TRBV12-4|TRBJ2-7|NA
CASRTGISYEQYF
TGTGCCAGCAGAACCGGGATTTCCTACGAGCAGTACTTC
>NA|TRBV3-1/TRBV3-2|TRBJ1-4|NA
CASSQPANEKLFF
TGTGCCAGCAGCCAACCGGCTAATGAAAAACTGTTTTTT
>NA|TRBV11-2|TRBJ1-5|NA
CASSLDGQGHQPQHF
TGTGCCAGCAGCTTAGACGGTCAGGGTCATCAGCCCCAGCATTTT
>NA|TRBV11-2|TRBJ2-7|TRBD1
CASSSRQGPYEQYF
TGTGCCAGCAGCTCCAGACAGGGTCCCTACGAGCAGTACTTC
>NA|TRBV6-5|TRBJ1-5|TRBD1
CASSPRDSHQPQHF
TGTGCCAGCAGTCCCCGGGACAGTCATCAGCCCCAGCATTTT
>few|TRBV30|TRBJ1-2|NA
CAWNRANDGYTF
TGTGCCTGGAACAGGGCCAATGATGGCTACACCTTC
>NA|TRBV5-1|TRBJ1-1|TRBD1
CASSLRDFLRDRGRNTEAFF
TGCGCCAGCAGCTTACGCGACTTTCTACGGGACAGGGGACGGAACACTGAAGCTTTCTTT
>NA|TRBV12-3/TRBV12-4|TRBJ1-1|NA
CASKRDTNTEAFF
TGTGCCAGCAAAAGGGACACCAACACTGAAGCTTTCTTT
>NA|TRBV6-5|TRBJ1-1|TRBD1
CASSSGGGTEAFF
TGTGCCAGCAGTTCAGGGGGCGGCACTGAAGCTTTCTTT